This T cell receptor beta chain was sequenced in a study of cytomegalovirus exposure and HLA in healthy donors. Study-wide results and caveats: Association of 17,000 or so TCR beta sequences with HLA alleles was found at 0.05 false discovery rate in a later analysis.

PCR amplification relied on 60 Vbeta primers (plus 13 Jbeta primers). Libraries were prepared by immunoSEQ multiplex PCR; TCRdb keeps only in-frame clonotypes and omits some of them. Among tens of thousands of clones listed, roughly 81% were seen once. In regard to this clone: Its antigen remains unknown.

Germline assignment: CDR1 MGHDK and CDR2 SYGVNS. The CDR3 spans 17 residues. V gave up 0 bases and J gave up 6 bases, with 19 bases separating them. The chain is built from TRBV25-1 and TRBJ2-3; a possible D gene is TRBD2 (6 bases). The clonotype comes from a woman younger than 30 in good health and CMV-seropositive. Sequencing input: PBMCs. In nucleotides, the CDR3 is TGTGCCAGCAGTGAATATGGGGACTGGCAAATCTTTGATACGCAGTATTTT. It specifies CASSEYGDWQIFDTQYF. The full variable domain, its missing parts supplied by reference TRBV25-1 and TRBJ2-3, is EADIYQTPRYLVIGTGKKITLECSQTMGHDKMYWYQQDPGMELHLIHYSYGVNSTEKGDLSSESTVSRIRTEHFPLTLESARPSHTSQYLCASSEYGDWQIFDTQYFGPGTRLTVL.